Following are 5 T cell receptor beta chains from one sample sequenced in a study of siplizumab effects on memory and regulatory T cells. Assay used: immunoSEQ multiplex PCR; TCRdb lists only in-frame clones, some missing. The sample contains under 95,000 clones, 94% of which appear only once. Sequenced sample: non-Treg CD4+ T cells sorted from blood. The receptors stem from a human donor in good health.

The chain links TRBV5-4 to TRBJ1-1; D is unresolved. The CDR3 covers 15 residues. Germline V gene lookup returns CDR1 SGHNT and CDR2 YYREEE (reference sequence). Trimming removed 0 bases from V and 0 bases from J, with 9 bases in between. CDR3 residues: CASSLEAVVNTEAFF. The CDR3 DNA sequence: TGTGCCAGCAGCTTGGAGGCCGTCGTGAACACTGAAGCTTTCTTT.

V is TRBV18 and J is TRBJ1-4; tentative D call: TRBD1 (5 bases). V was trimmed by 3 bases and J by 7 bases, leaving 12 bases between them. The germline gives CDR1 KGHSH, CDR2 LQKENI. The CDR3 runs to 14 residues. CDR3: CASSPGGGGEKLFF. The CDR3 DNA sequence: TGTGCCAGCTCACCCGGTGGGGGGGGTGAAAAACTGTTTTTT.

The chain carries TRBV10-3 and TRBJ2-5; 8 bases are shared with TRBD1. V was pared by 5 bases and J by 5 bases, with 4 bases of the junction left unmatched. This CDR3 has 13 amino acids. Looked up from germline, CDR1 is ENHRY and CDR2 is SYGVKD. The DNA of the CDR3 is TGTGCCATCAGTAGACAGGGGTCGGAGACCCAGTACTTC. Residues: CAISRQGSETQYF.

This chain joins TRBV5-1 and TRBJ1-1, with a weak D call TRBD1 (6 bases). V was cut by 1 base and J by 4 bases, with 11 bases left in between. This CDR3 is built from 14 residues. CDR1 and CDR2 from the germline V gene are SGHRS and YFSETQ. In DNA form, the CDR3 reads TGCGCCAGCAGCTTGATTGGGACATCCACTGAAGCTTTCTTT. Its protein product is CASSLIGTSTEAFF. Full variable domain (remainder filled in from reference TRBV5-1 and TRBJ1-1): KAGVTQTPRYLIKTRGQQVTLSCSPISGHRSVSWYQQTPGQGLQFLFEYFSETQRNKGNFPGRFSGRQFSNSRSEMNVSTLELGDSALYLCASSLIGTSTEAFFGQGTRLTVV.

The chain links TRBV4-1 to TRBJ2-7, with D uncertain. There are 14 residues in the CDR3. The V end was cut by 0 bases, the J end by 0 bases, with 6 bases between. Per the germline V gene, CDR1 is MGHRA and CDR2 is YSYEKL. The CDR3: CASSQEESSYEQYF. For the CDR3, the DNA is TGCGCCAGCAGCCAAGAAGAAAGCTCCTACGAGCAGTACTTC.